The 23 T cell receptor beta chains reported below all come from one sample, sequenced in a study of human T cells and chemical hapten exposure. Time point of the sample: pre-sensitization, week 0. Treatment indicated: therapeutic diphenylcyclopropenone sensitization with weekly scalp DPC. TCRdb re-derived calls from the RACE reads in MiXCR, one entry per CDR3 protein. In the table there are about 80,000 distinct CDR3 sequences, around 15% of which are singletons. The sequences come from whole blood, collected in connection with sensitization to the hapten diphenylcyclopropenone (DPC). The receptors derive from a woman aged 50 to 65 with alopecia areata. Some clones in this sample may be carry-over from other donors' samples.

V usage is TRBV15 and J usage is TRBJ2-7; 9 positions agree with TRBD1. Germline CDR1 and CDR2: LNHNV and YYDKDF (reference sequence). The J segment lost 2 bases and the V segment lost 0 bases, leaving 8 bases of the junction unmatched. The CDR3 has 17 residues. In DNA form, the CDR3 reads TGTGCCACCAGCAGAGATTTTCTTGGGACAGGGACCTACGAGCAGTACTTC. Translating gives CATSRDFLGTGTYEQYF.

There are many counts of this clonotype. The chain has TRBV2 and TRBJ2-4; TRBD1 aligns across 10 bases. The J segment lost 3 bases and the V segment lost 6 bases, leaving 8 bases of the junction unmatched. The CDR3 spans 16 residues. The V gene's germline CDR1 is SNHLY and CDR2 FYNNEI. DNA for the CDR3: TGTGCCAGCAGAAGACAGGGGGCGTTGGGCAAAAACATTCAGTACTTC. Protein: CASRRQGALGKNIQYF.

This clonotype came up many times. V and J are TRBV7-6 and TRBJ2-2; 12 bases match TRBD2. Per the germline V gene, CDR1 is SGHVS and CDR2 is FNYEAQ. The CDR3 has 16 residues. After removal of 4 bases from V and 4 bases from J, the junction contained 4 bases not matched to a gene. In DNA, the CDR3 is TGTGCCAGCAGCTCTGGACTAGCGGGGATCACCGGGGAGCTGTTTTTT. This gives the protein CASSSGLAGITGELFF.

V gene TRBV29-1 combines with J gene TRBJ2-7; D ambiguous. Germline lookup yields CDR1 SQVTM and CDR2 ANQGSEA. With 4 bases removed from V and 0 bases from J, the gap between germline ends came to 7 bases. The CDR3 runs 12 residues. The CDR3 loop reads CSVGSSSYEQYF. CDR3 sequence (DNA): TGCAGCGTTGGTTCTAGCTCCTACGAGCAGTACTTC.

This clonotype was found a few times. The chain joins TRBV18 to TRBJ1-3; D call uncertain. CDR3 length: 14 residues. Trimming took 2 bases from V and 0 from J, leaving 5 bases between them. Germline V gene data show CDR1 as KGHSH and CDR2 as LQKENI. The chain's CDR3 is CASSPGISGNTIYF. The CDR3, as DNA: TGTGCCAGCTCACCAGGGATCTCTGGAAACACCATATATTTT.

The DNA for the CDR3 is TGCAGCGTTGAGCCGACAGGGACGGAGACCCAGTACTTC. Residues: CSVEPTGTETQYF. The gene calls are TRBV29-1 and TRBJ2-5; 7 bases line up with TRBD1. V dropped 3 bases and J dropped 5; count of bases not matched to a gene: 6. Germline CDR1 reads SQVTM; CDR2 reads ANQGSEA. The CDR3 consists of 13 residues.

The chain is built from TRBV5-5 and TRBJ2-1; TRBD2 matches at 8 bases. The germline gives CDR1 SGHKS, CDR2 YYEKEE (reference sequence). Losses at the gene ends were 4 bases for V and 3 bases for J; bases not matched to a gene: 9. The CDR3 covers 16 residues. The CDR3 here is CASSPRTSLIYNEQFF. DNA of the CDR3: TGTGCCAGCAGCCCAAGGACTAGCCTAATCTACAATGAGCAGTTCTTC. Full variable domain (missing parts from reference TRBV5-5 and TRBJ2-1): DAGVTQSPTHLIKTRGQQVTLRCSPISGHKSVSWYQQVLGQGPQFIFQYYEKEERGRGNFPDRFSARQFPNYSSELNVNALLLGDSALYLCASSPRTSLIYNEQFFGPGTRLTVL.

This clonotype appeared a single time. The J gene is TRBJ2-1, the V gene TRBV5-1, with 7 bases that match TRBD1. The germline V gene has CDR1 SGHRS and CDR2 YFSETQ. V lost 3 bases, J lost 6 bases, and 6 bases stayed unmatched. CDR3 size: 14 residues. In nucleotides, the CDR3 is TGCGCCAGCAGCTGGGATGGACAGGTCAATGAGCAGTTCTTC. Residues: CASSWDGQVNEQFF. Drawing the rest from reference TRBV5-1 and TRBJ2-1, the complete variable domain is KAGVTQTPRYLIKTRGQQVTLSCSPISGHRSVSWYQQTPGQGLQFLFEYFSETQRNKGNFPGRFSGRQFSNSRSEMNVSTLELGDSALYLCASSWDGQVNEQFFGPGTRLTVL.

V and J are TRBV19 and TRBJ2-4, with TRBD1 matching over 9 bases. The junction had 4 bases not matched to a gene; V was cut back by 6 bases and J by 1 base. CDR3 length equals 15 residues. CDR1 and CDR2 (germline): LNHDA, SQIVND (reference sequence). The CDR3 here is CASSRTGVAKNIQYF. The CDR3 nucleotides are TGTGCCAGTAGCCGGACAGGGGTGGCCAAAAACATTCAGTACTTC.

The CDR3 DNA reads as TGTGCCAGCTCTAGCGGAATCTACGAGCAGTACTTC. Amino acid sequence: CASSSGIYEQYF. V usage is TRBV18 and J usage is TRBJ2-7, with TRBD2 as a possible D gene (6 bases). The length of the CDR3 is 12 residues. V gave up 6 bases and J gave up 3 bases, with 9 bases separating them. Per germline, CDR1 KGHSH and CDR2 LQKENI.

This clonotype was observed a handful of times. The chain recombines TRBV7-2 with TRBJ2-3; D is possibly TRBD1 or TRBD2 (5 bases each). This CDR3 contains 14 residues. V was trimmed by 5 bases and J by 1 base, leaving 10 bases between them. The germline V gene encodes CDR1 SGHTA and CDR2 FQGNSA. CDR3 in amino acids: CASSTRDRTDTQYF. CDR3 in DNA: TGTGCCAGCAGCACAAGGGACCGCACAGATACGCAGTATTTT.

The rearrangement uses TRBV6-2 or TRBV6-3 and TRBJ2-2; unclear D gene. V gave up 6 bases and J gave up 6 bases, with 5 bases separating them. This CDR3 is 11 amino acids long. Germline assignment: CDR1 MNHEY and CDR2 SVGEGT. CDR3: CASSKPGELFF. In DNA form, the CDR3 reads TGTGCCAGCAGCAAGCCCGGGGAGCTGTTTTTT.

This clonotype was counted between two and nine times. The chain is built from TRBV11-2 and TRBJ2-5; D is perhaps TRBD1 (7 bases). Germline assignment: CDR1 SGHAT and CDR2 FQNNGV. The CDR3 extends over 15 amino acids. Between the trimmed V and J ends, which lost 1 base and 2 bases, there was a span of 11 bases. Here the CDR3 reads CASSLVQGGQETQYF. CDR3 in DNA: TGTGCCAGCAGCTTAGTCCAGGGGGGACAAGAGACCCAGTACTTC.

V usage is TRBV29-1 and J usage is TRBJ2-7, with 7 bases fitting TRBD2. The germline V gene has CDR1 SQVTM and CDR2 ANQGSEA. The junction had 7 bases not matched to a gene; V was cut back by 4 bases and J by 1 base. This CDR3 has 14 residues. The CDR3 sequence: CSVGGGRPSYEQYF. DNA for the CDR3: TGCAGCGTTGGAGGCGGGAGACCTTCCTACGAGCAGTACTTC.

The chain couples TRBV3-1 to TRBJ1-2; the D is unclear. V was shortened by 0 bases and J by 7 bases, with 15 bases between the two germline ends. Germline V gene data show CDR1 as LGHDT and CDR2 as YNNKEL (reference sequence). CDR3 length: 15 amino acids. CDR3 region: CASSQDRREAAGYTF. The CDR3 bases are TGTGCCAGCAGCCAAGATCGAAGGGAGGCTGCTGGCTACACCTTC. Drawing the rest from reference TRBV3-1 and TRBJ1-2, the complete variable domain is DTAVSQTPKYLVTQMGNDKSIKCEQNLGHDTMYWYKQDSKKFLKIMFSYNNKELIINETVPNRFSPKSPDKAHLNLHINSLELGDSAVYFCASSQDRREAAGYTFGSGTRLTVV.

This clonotype came up a few times. V is TRBV2 and J is TRBJ2-7, with D unresolved. Between the trimmed V and J ends, which lost 4 bases and 4 bases, there was a span of 14 bases. The CDR3 is 14 residues long. Germline CDR1 SNHLY, CDR2 FYNNEI. CDR3 nucleotide sequence: TGTGCCAGCAGTGGGGGTAGAGGCGTTTACGAGCAGTACTTC. Protein sequence: CASSGGRGVYEQYF.

In its sample, this clonotype was seen a few times. J is TRBJ2-7 and V is TRBV5-5, with TRBD1 matching 12 bases. Germline lookup yields CDR1 SGHKS and CDR2 YYEKEE (reference sequence). V lost 0 bases, J lost 7 bases, and 5 bases stayed unmatched. The CDR3 totals 15 residues. CDR3 nucleotide sequence: TGTGCCAGCAGCTTGGTGCCGGGACAGGGGGCTGAGCAGTACTTC. Translated, it gives CASSLVPGQGAEQYF.

This clonotype has a handful of counts. The chain has TRBV7-2 and TRBJ2-3; TRBD2 matches at 12 bases. V trimming: 3 bases; J trimming: 1 base; junction bases outside the gene matches: 5. Germline V gene lookup returns CDR1 SGHTA and CDR2 FQGNSA. This CDR3 spans 17 amino acids. CDR3 DNA: TGTGCCAGCAGCTTTGGACTAGCGGGAATGCGCACAGATACGCAGTATTTT. Its translation is CASSFGLAGMRTDTQYF.

This clonotype showed up just a few times. The chain employs TRBV19 and TRBJ2-3, with 7 bases fitting TRBD1. J was trimmed by 7 bases and V by 6 bases; bases with no gene match: 4. This CDR3 contains 12 residues. Germline loops: CDR1 LNHDA, CDR2 SQIVND (reference sequence). CDR3 nucleotides: TGTGCCAGTAGGGACAGGCGAAATACGCAGTATTTT. Translating gives CASRDRRNTQYF. Variable domain in full (rest from reference TRBV19 and TRBJ2-3): DGGITQSPKYLFRKEGQNVTLSCEQNLNHDAMYWYRQDPGQGLRLIYYSQIVNDFQKGDIAEGYSVSREKKESFPLTVTSAQKNPTAFYLCASRDRRNTQYFGPGTRLTVL.

This clonotype was seen repeatedly, ten times or more. The chain employs TRBV7-2 and TRBJ2-1, with D maybe TRBD1 (6 bases). The germline V and J ends were trimmed by 2 bases and 7 bases, with 6 bases remaining between them. Germline V gene sequence: CDR1 SGHTA, CDR2 FQGNSA. The CDR3 has 12 residues. CDR3 sequence: CASSLRGNEQFF. DNA of the CDR3: TGTGCCAGCAGCTTAAGGGGGAATGAGCAGTTCTTC. Based on the CDR3 plus reference TRBV7-2 and TRBJ2-1, the full variable domain is GAGVSQSPSNKVTEKGKDVELRCDPISGHTALYWYRQSLGQGLEFLIYFQGNSAPDKSGLPSDRFSAERTGGSVSTLTIQRTQQEDSAVYLCASSLRGNEQFFGPGTRLTVL.

The CDR3 loop reads CASSELGYTGELFF. The CDR3, as DNA: TGCGCCAGCAGTGAGTTAGGATACACCGGGGAGCTGTTTTTT. The rearrangement joins TRBV10-2 to TRBJ2-2; no firm D call. Between the trimmed V and J ends, which lost 1 base and 3 bases, there was a span of 6 bases. Germline values: CDR1 WSHSY, CDR2 SAAADI. The CDR3 has 14 residues.

The chain joins TRBV28 to TRBJ2-7; no definite D call. The ends were cut back, 8 bases at V and 0 bases at J, with 11 bases in the middle. Per germline, CDR1 MDHEN and CDR2 SYDVKM. CDR3 length equals 13 residues. The CDR3 reads CASLTPSSYEQYF. The CDR3 DNA is TGTGCCAGCCTAACCCCTAGCTCCTACGAGCAGTACTTC.

The J gene is TRBJ2-1, the V gene TRBV5-1, with TRBD2 matching 14 bases. The CDR3 covers 14 residues. Germline loops: CDR1 SGHRS, CDR2 YFSETQ. V gave up 3 bases and J gave up 10 bases; unmatched junction bases: 3. This CDR3 reads CASSSGLAGGEQFF. The CDR3, as DNA: TGCGCCAGCAGCTCCGGACTAGCGGGAGGAGAGCAGTTCTTC. Supplemented by reference TRBV5-1 and TRBJ2-1, the full variable domain reads KAGVTQTPRYLIKTRGQQVTLSCSPISGHRSVSWYQQTPGQGLQFLFEYFSETQRNKGNFPGRFSGRQFSNSRSEMNVSTLELGDSALYLCASSSGLAGGEQFFGPGTRLTVL.